Following are 7 T cell receptor beta chains from one sample sequenced in a study of blood T cells in healthy people across ages. The authors ran a second PCR of 7 to 11 cycles using a sample-barcoded 5' primer and a J-beta primer mix. One entry per CDR3 protein, called by TCRdb with MiXCR from the 5' RACE reads. The sample carries 540,000 or so distinct CDR3 sequences, 24% recorded once. This same sample was also part of a study on T cells of mothers and their children.

Sequenced sample: blood. The receptors here all came from a boy aged 10-17 years in good health.

The V gene is TRBV6-1, the J gene TRBJ2-7; D may be TRBD1 (6 bases). From germline, CDR1 is MNHNS and CDR2 SASEGT. CDR3 length: 13 residues. V was cut by 10 bases and J by 6 bases, with 19 bases left in between. The CDR3: CAINQDRRSEQYF. In DNA form, the CDR3 reads TGTGCCATCAATCAAGACAGGAGGAGCGAGCAGTACTTC.

A word on this clonotype: One end of the junction does not line up with germline, which may come from a read error. V gene TRBV29-1 combines with J gene TRBJ2-4; D may be TRBD1 or TRBD2 (5 bases each). CDR1 and CDR2 (germline): SQVTM, ANQGSEA. This CDR3 is built from 11 residues. CDR3: CGVAQGDIQYF. The CDR3 DNA sequence: TGCGGCGTTGCCCAGGGAGACATTCAGTACTTC.

Only a few counts were recorded for this clonotype. The chain couples TRBV4-3 to TRBJ1-6; maybe TRBD1 (5 bases). This CDR3 is built from 17 residues. Germline V gene lookup returns CDR1 LGHNA and CDR2 YSLEER. Trimming removed 0 bases from V and 0 bases from J, with 9 bases in between. The CDR3 DNA is TGCGCCAGCAGCCAAGAATCCGGGGGCTCCTATAATTCACCCCTCCACTTT. Amino acid sequence: CASSQESGGSYNSPLHF.

The chain uses TRBV19 and TRBJ2-7; D remains unclear. Trimming stripped 10 bases from V and 6 bases from J, with 13 bases between. The CDR3 runs 11 residues. Germline V CDR1 and CDR2: LNHDA, SQIVND (reference sequence). CDR3 sequence reads: CATNDNFEQYF. The CDR3 nucleotides are TGTGCCACCAACGACAACTTCGAGCAGTACTTC.

This clonotype was recorded a few times. An end of the junction does not agree with germline; a read error may underlie this. The genes are TRBV28 and TRBJ2-3, with TRBD2 matching over 15 bases. Germline CDR1 reads MDHEN; CDR2 reads SYDVKM. CDR3 length: 19 amino acids. Here the CDR3 reads CASSIIYLGLAGGPDTRYF. The CDR3 nucleotides read TGTGCCAGCAGCATTATATATCTCGGACTAGCGGGAGGGCCAGATACGCGGTATTTT.

V is TRBV2 and J is TRBJ1-3; the D is unclear. Trimming pared 6 bases from V and 6 bases from J, leaving 6 bases between. Germline V gives CDR1 SNHLY, CDR2 FYNNEI. The CDR3 covers 11 residues. CDR3: CASSRPNTIYF. The CDR3 coding sequence is TGTGCCAGCAGCCGGCCAAACACCATATATTTT.

The CDR3 nucleotides are TGCAGTGCTAGAAAGGGCTCGGGGGCTAATGAAAAACTGTTTTTT. Protein product: CSARKGSGANEKLFF. V and J are TRBV20-1 and TRBJ1-4; perhaps TRBD1 as D (5 bases). The germline V gene has CDR1 DFQATT and CDR2 SNEGSKA (reference sequence). Trimming removed 2 bases at V and 3 bases at J, with 13 bases between. There are 15 residues in the CDR3.